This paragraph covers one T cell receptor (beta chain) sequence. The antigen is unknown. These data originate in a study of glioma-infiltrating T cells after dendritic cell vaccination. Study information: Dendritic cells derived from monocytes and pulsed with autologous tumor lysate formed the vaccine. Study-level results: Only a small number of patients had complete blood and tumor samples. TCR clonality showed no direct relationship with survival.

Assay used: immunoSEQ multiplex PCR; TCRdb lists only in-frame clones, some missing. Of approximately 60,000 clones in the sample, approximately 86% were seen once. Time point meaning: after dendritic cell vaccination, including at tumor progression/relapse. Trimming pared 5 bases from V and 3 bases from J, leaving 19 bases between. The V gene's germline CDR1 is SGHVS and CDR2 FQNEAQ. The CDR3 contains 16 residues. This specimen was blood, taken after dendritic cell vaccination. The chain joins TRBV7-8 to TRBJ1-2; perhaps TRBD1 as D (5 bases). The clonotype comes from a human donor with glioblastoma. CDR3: CASSPRTPLLDYGYTF. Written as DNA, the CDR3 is TGTGCCAGCAGCCCCCGGACACCCCTTTTAGACTATGGCTACACCTTC.